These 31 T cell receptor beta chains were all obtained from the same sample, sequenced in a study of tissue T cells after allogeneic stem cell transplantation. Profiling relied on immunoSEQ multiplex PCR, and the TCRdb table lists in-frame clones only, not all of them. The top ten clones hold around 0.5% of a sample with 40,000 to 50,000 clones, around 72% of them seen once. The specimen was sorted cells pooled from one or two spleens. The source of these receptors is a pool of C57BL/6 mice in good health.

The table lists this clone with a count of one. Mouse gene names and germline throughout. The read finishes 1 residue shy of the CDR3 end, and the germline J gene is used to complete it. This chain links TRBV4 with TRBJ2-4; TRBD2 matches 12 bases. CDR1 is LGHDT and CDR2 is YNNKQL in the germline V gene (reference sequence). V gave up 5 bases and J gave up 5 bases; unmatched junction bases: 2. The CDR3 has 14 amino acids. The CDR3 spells CASSRTGGGNTLYF. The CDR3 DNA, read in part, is TGTGCCAGCAGCAGGACTGGGGGGGGAAACACCTTGTAC.

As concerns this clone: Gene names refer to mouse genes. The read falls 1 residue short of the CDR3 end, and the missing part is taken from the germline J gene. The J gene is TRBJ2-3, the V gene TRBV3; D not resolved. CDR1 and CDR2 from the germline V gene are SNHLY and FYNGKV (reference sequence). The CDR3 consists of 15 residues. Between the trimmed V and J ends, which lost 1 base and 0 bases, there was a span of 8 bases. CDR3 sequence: CASSLDQPSAETLYF. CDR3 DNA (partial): TGTGCCAGCAGCTTAGACCAGCCTAGTGCAGAAACGCTGTAT.

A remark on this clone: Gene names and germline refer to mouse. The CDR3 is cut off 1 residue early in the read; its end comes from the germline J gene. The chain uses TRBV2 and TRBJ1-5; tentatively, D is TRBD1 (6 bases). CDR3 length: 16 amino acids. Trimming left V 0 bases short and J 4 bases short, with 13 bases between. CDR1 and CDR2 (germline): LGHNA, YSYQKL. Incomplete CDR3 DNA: TGTGCCAGCAGCCAAGAAAGAAAGGGGGTTAACCAGGCTCCGCTT. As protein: CASSQERKGVNQAPL. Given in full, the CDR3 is CASSQERKGVNQAPLF.

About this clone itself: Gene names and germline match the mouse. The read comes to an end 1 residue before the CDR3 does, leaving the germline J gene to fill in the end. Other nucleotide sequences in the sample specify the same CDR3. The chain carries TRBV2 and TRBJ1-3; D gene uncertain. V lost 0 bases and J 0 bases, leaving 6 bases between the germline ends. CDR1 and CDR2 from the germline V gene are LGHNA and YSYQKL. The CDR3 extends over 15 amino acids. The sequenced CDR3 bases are TGTGCCAGCAGCCAAGACAGGAATTCTGGAAATACGCTCTAT. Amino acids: CASSQDRNSGNTLY. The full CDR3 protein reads CASSQDRNSGNTLYF.

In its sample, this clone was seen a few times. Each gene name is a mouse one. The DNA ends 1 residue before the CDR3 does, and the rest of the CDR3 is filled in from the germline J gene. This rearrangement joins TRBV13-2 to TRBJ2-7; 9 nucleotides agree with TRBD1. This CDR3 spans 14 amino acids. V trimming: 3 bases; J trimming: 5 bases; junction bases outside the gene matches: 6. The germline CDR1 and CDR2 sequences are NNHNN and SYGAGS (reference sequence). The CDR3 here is CASGVPGQGHEQYF. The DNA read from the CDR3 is TGTGCCAGCGGTGTCCCGGGACAGGGCCATGAACAGTAC.

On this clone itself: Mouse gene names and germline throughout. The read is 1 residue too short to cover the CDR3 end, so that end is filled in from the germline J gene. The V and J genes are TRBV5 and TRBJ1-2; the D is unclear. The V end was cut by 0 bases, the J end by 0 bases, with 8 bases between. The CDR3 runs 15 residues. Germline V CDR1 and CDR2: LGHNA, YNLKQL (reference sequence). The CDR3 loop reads CASSQETDANSDYTF. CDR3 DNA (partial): TGTGCCAGCAGCCAAGAAACGGATGCAAACTCCGACTACACC.

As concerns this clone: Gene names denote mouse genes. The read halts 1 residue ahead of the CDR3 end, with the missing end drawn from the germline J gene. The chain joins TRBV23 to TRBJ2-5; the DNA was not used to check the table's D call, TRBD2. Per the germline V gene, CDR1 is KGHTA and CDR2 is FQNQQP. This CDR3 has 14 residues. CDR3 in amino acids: CSSSQSSWGDTQYF. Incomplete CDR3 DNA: TGCTCCAGCAGTCAATCCTCCTGGGGAGACACCCAGTAC.

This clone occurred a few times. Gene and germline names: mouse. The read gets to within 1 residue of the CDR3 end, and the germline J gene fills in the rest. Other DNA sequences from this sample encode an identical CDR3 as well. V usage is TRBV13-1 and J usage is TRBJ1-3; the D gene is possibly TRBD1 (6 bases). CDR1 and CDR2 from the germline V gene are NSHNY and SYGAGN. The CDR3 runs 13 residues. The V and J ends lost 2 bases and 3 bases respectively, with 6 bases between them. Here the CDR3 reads CASSDRGGNTLYF. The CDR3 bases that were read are TGTGCCAGCAGTGACAGGGGTGGAAATACGCTCTAT.

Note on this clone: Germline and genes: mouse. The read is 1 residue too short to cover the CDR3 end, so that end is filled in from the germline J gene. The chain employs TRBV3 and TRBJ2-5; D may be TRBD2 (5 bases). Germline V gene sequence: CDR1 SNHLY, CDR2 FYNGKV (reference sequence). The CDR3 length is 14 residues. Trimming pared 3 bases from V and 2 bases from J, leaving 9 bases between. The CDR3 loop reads CASSFTGSQDTQYF. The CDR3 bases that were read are TGTGCCAGCAGCTTTACTGGTTCCCAAGACACCCAGTAC. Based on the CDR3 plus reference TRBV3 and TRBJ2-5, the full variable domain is GPKVLQIPSHQIIDMGQMVTLNCDPVSNHLYFYWYKQILGQQMEFLVNFYNGKVMEKSKLFKDQFSVERPDGSYFTLKIQPTALEDSAVYFCASSFTGSQDTQYFGPGTRLLVL.

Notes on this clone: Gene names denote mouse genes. The CDR3 loop reads CASSTGGGYAEQFF. The CDR3 bases that were read are TGTGCCAGCTCTACTGGGGGGGGCTATGCTGAGCAGTTC. V usage is TRBV12-1 and J usage is TRBJ2-1; 10 bases agree with TRBD2. The CDR3 end falls 1 residue outside the read, so it is completed with the germline J gene. Trimming took 3 bases from V and 3 from J; bases not matched to a gene: 1. This CDR3 is built from 14 residues. Germline V gene sequence: CDR1 SGHSN, CDR2 HYEKVE.

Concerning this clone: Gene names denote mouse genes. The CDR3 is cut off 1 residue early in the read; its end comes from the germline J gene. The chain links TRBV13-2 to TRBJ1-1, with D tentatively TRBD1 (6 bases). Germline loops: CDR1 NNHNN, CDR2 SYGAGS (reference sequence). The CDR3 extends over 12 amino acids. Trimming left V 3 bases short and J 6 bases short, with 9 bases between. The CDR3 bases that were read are TGTGCCAGCGGTGTCAGGGGCCCAGAAGTCTTC. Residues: CASGVRGPEVF. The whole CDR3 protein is CASGVRGPEVFF.

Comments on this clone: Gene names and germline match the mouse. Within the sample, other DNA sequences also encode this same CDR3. Partial CDR3 DNA: TGTGCCAGCAGTGCCGGGACAGGGAACACAGAAGTCTTC. Its protein is CASSAGTGNTEVF. The entire CDR3 reads CASSAGTGNTEVFF. This chain connects TRBV13-1 to TRBJ1-1, with TRBD1 matching over 8 bases. The CDR3 end falls 1 residue outside the read, so it is completed with the germline J gene. The ends lost 3 bases at V and 1 base at J; junction bases unmatched: 2. CDR1 NSHNY and CDR2 SYGAGN come from the germline V gene. The length of the CDR3 is 14 residues.

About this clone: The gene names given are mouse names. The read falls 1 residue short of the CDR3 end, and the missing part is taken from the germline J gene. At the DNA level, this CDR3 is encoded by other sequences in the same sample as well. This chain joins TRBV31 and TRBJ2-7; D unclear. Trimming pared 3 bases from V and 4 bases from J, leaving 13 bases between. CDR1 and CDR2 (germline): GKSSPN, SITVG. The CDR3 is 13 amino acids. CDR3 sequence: CAWSPGSPYEQYF. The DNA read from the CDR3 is TGTGCCTGGAGCCCCGGGTCGCCTTATGAACAGTAC.

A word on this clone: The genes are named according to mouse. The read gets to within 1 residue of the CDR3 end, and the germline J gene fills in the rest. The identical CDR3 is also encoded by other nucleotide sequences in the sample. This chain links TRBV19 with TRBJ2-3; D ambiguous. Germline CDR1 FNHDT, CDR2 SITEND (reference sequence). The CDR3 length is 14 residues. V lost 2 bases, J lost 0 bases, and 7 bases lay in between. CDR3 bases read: TGTGCCAGCAGTATCCAAGGTAGTGCAGAAACGCTGTAT. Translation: CASSIQGSAETLY. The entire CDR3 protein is CASSIQGSAETLYF. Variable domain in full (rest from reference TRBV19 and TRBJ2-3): GGIITQTPKFLIGQEGQKLTLKCQQNFNHDTMYWYRQDSGKGLRLIYYSITENDLQKGDLSEGYDASREKKSSFSLTVTSAQKNEMAVFLCASSIQGSAETLYFGSGTRLTVL.

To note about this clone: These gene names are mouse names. The CDR3 bases that were read are TGTGCCAGCAGCCAAGATGTCCTGGGGGAGGACACCCAGTAC. This gives the protein CASSQDVLGEDTQY. The whole CDR3 reads CASSQDVLGEDTQYF. V gene TRBV5 combines with J gene TRBJ2-5; TRBD2 agrees at 7 bases. The CDR3 end is not reached by the read, which stops 1 residue before it; the germline J gene fills it in. The ends lost 0 bases at V and 6 bases at J; junction bases unmatched: 6. There are 15 residues in the CDR3. CDR1 is LGHNA, CDR2 YNLKQL, per germline (reference sequence).

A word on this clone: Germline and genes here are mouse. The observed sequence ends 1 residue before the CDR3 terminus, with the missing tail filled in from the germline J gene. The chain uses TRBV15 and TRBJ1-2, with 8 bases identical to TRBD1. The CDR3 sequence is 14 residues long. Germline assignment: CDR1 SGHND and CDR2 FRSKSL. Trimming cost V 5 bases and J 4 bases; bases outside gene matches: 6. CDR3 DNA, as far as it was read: TGTGCCAGCAGTCCAGGGGGCGCGGGCTCCGACTACACC. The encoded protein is CASSPGGAGSDYT. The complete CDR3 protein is CASSPGGAGSDYTF.

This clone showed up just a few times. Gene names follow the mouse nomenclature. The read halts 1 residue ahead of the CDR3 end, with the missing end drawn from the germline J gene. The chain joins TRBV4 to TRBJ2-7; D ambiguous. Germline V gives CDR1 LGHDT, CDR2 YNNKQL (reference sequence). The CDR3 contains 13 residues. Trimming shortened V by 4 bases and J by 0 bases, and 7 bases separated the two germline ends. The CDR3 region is CASSFGSSYEQYF. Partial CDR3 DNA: TGTGCCAGCAGCTTCGGCAGCTCCTATGAACAGTAC.

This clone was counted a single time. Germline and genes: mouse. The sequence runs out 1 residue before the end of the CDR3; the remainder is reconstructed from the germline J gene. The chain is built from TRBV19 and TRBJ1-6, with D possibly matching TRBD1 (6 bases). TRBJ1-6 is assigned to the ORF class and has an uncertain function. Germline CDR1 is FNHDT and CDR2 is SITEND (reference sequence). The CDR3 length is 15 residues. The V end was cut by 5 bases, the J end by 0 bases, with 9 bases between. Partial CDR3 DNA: TGTGCCAGCAGGAGGGGGTATTCCTATAATTCGCCCCTCTAC. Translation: CASRRGYSYNSPLY. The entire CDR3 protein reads CASRRGYSYNSPLYF.

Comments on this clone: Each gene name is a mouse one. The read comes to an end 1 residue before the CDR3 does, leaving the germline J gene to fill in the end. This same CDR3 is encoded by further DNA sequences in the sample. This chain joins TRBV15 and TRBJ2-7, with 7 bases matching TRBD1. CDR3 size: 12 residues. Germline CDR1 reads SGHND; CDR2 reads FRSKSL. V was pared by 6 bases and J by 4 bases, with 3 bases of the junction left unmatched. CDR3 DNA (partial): TGTGCCAGCAGCCCGGGACAGTATGAACAGTAC. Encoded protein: CASSPGQYEQY. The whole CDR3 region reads CASSPGQYEQYF.

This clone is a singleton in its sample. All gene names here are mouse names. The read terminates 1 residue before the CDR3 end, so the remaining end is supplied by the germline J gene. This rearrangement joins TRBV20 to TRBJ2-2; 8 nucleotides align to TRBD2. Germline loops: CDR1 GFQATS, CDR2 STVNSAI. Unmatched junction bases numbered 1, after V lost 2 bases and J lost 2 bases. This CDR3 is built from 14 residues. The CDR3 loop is CGARRDWNTGQLYF. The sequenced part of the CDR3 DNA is TGTGGTGCTAGGCGGGACTGGAACACCGGGCAGCTCTAC. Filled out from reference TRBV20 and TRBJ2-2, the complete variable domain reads GALVYQYPRRTICKSGTSMRMECQAVGFQATSVAWYRQSPQKTFELIALSTVNSAIKYEQNFTQEKFPISHPNLSFSSMTVLNAYLEDRGLYLCGARRDWNTGQLYFGEGSKLTVL.

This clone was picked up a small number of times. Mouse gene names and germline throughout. Partial CDR3 DNA: TGTGCCAGCAGTATGGGCAACCAGGCTCCGCTT. It codes for CASSMGNQAPL. The entire CDR3 sequence reads CASSMGNQAPLF. This chain joins TRBV19 and TRBJ1-5; D is unclear. The CDR3 goes on 1 residue after the read ends, and that part is filled in from the germline J gene. Germline V lookup: CDR1 FNHDT, CDR2 SITEND (reference sequence). This CDR3 has 12 amino acids. V was pared by 2 bases and J by 3 bases, with 3 bases between.

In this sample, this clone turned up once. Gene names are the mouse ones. CDR3 in amino acids: CASSIGGHAETLYF. CDR3 bases read: TGTGCCAGCAGTATAGGGGGGCATGCAGAAACGCTGTAT. The rearrangement joins TRBV19 to TRBJ2-3, with D possibly called TRBD1 or TRBD2 (6 bases each). Read coverage stops 1 residue before the CDR3 terminus; the germline J gene supplies the remainder. The CDR3 contains 14 residues. The V and J ends lost 0 bases and 2 bases respectively, with 7 bases between them. Germline CDR1 is FNHDT and CDR2 is SITEND (reference sequence).

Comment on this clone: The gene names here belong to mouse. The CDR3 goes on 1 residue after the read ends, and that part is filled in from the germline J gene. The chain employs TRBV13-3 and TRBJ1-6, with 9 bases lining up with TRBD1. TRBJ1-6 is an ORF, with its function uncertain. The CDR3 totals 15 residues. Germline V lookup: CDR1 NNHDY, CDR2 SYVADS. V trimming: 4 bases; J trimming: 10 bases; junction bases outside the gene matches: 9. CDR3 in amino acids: CASSSPGTGRSPLYF. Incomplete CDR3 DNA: TGTGCCAGCAGTAGTCCCGGGACAGGGAGATCGCCCCTCTAC.

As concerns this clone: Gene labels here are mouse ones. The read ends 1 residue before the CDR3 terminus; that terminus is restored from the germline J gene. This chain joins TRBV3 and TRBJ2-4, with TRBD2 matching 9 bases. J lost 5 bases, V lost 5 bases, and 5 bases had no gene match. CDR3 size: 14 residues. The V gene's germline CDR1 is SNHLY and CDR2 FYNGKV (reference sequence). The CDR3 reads CASSPRLGVNTLYF. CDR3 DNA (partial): TGTGCCAGCAGCCCTCGACTGGGGGTAAACACCTTGTAC. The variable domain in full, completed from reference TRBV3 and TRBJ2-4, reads GPKVLQIPSHQIIDMGQMVTLNCDPVSNHLYFYWYKQILGQQMEFLVNFYNGKVMEKSKLFKDQFSVERPDGSYFTLKIQPTALEDSAVYFCASSPRLGVNTLYFGAGTRLSVL.

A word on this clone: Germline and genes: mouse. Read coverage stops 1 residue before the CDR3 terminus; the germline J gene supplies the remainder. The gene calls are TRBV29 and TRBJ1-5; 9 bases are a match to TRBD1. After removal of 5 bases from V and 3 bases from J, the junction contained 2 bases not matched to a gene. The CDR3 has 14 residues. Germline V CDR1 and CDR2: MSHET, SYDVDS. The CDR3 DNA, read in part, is TGTGCTAGCAGTGAGACAGGGGGCAACCAGGCTCCGCTT. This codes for CASSETGGNQAPL. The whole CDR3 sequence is CASSETGGNQAPLF.

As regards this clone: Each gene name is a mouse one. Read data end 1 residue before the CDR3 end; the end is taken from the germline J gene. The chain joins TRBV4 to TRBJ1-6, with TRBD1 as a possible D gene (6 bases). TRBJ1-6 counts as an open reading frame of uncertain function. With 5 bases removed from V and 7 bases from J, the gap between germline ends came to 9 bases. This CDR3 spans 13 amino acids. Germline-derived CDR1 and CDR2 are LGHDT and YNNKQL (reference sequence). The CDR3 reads CASSPGDNSPLYF. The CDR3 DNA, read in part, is TGTGCCAGCAGCCCAGGGGACAATTCGCCCCTCTAC.

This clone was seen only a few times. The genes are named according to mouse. CDR3 loop: CASGQGMTYEQYF. The sequenced CDR3 bases are TGTGCCAGCGGACAGGGGATGACCTATGAACAGTAC. This sequence joins TRBV13-2 and TRBJ2-7; 7 bases line up with TRBD1. The CDR3 is cut off 1 residue early in the read; its end comes from the germline J gene. J was trimmed by 2 bases and V by 5 bases; bases with no gene match: 4. Germline CDR1 NNHNN, CDR2 SYGAGS (reference sequence). This CDR3 is 13 amino acids long.

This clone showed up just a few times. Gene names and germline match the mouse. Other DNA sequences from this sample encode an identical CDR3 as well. The part of the CDR3 DNA that was read is TGTGCCAGCAGTGATGCACCTGGCTATGAACAGTAC. It yields the protein CASSDAPGYEQY. The whole CDR3 sequence reads CASSDAPGYEQYF. This sequence joins TRBV13-1 and TRBJ2-7, with D unresolved. The read ends 1 residue early relative to the CDR3; the germline J gene fills the gap. The germline CDR1 and CDR2 sequences are NSHNY and SYGAGN. There are 13 residues in the CDR3. Trimming removed 0 bases from V and 3 bases from J, with 7 bases in between.

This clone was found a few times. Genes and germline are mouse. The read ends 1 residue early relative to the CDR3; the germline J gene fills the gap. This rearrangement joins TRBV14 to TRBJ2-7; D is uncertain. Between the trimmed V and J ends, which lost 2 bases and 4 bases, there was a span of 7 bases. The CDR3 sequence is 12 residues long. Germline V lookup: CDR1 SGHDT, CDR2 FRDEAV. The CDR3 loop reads CASSLRTYEQYF. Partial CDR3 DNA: TGTGCCAGCAGTTTACGCACATATGAACAGTAC.

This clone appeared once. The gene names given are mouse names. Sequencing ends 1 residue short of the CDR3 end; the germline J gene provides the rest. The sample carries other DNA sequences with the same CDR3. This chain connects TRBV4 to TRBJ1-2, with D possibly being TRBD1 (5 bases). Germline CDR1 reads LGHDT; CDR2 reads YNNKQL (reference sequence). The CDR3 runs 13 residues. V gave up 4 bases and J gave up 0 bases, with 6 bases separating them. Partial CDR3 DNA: TGTGCCAGCAGCTTGGGGGCAAACTCCGACTACACC. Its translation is CASSLGANSDYT. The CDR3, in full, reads CASSLGANSDYTF.

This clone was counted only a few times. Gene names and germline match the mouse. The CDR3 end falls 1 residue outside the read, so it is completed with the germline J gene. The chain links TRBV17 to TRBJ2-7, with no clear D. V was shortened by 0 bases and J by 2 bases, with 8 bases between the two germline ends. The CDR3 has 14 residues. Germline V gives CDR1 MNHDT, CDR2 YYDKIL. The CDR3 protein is CASSRDPGTYEQYF. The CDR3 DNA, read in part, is TGTGCTAGCAGTAGAGATCCAGGAACCTATGAACAGTAC.